These 16 T cell receptor beta chains were all obtained from the same sample, sequenced in a study of blood T cell repertoires in COVID-19. TCRdb's table, derived via immunoSEQ multiplex PCR, lists solely in-frame clones and lacks some. The sample holds under 150,000 clones, roughly nine tenths seen once. Sequencing input: peripheral blood. The receptors were gathered from a man aged 50 to 60 with active COVID-19.

The chain links TRBV2 to TRBJ2-2; 9 nucleotides align to TRBD1. CDR1 SNHLY and CDR2 FYNNEI come from the germline V gene. The CDR3 is 14 residues long. Trimming at V came to 1 base and at J to 10 bases, leaving 4 bases not matched to a gene. The CDR3 here is CASSEDRGPVELFF. The CDR3 nucleotides read TGTGCCAGCAGTGAAGACAGGGGGCCTGTGGAGCTGTTTTTT.

The chain is built from TRBV7-8 and TRBJ2-1; D may be TRBD1 (5 bases). Per the germline V gene, CDR1 is SGHVS and CDR2 is FQNEAQ. The CDR3 is 13 amino acids. Trimming pared 3 bases from V and 8 bases from J, leaving 11 bases between. CDR3 sequence reads: CASSFWGNHEQFF. The DNA for the CDR3 is TGTGCCAGCAGCTTCTGGGGCAATCATGAGCAGTTCTTC.

The rearrangement joins TRBV11-2 to TRBJ1-6, with D unresolved. Germline V gene sequence: CDR1 SGHAT, CDR2 FQNNGV. This CDR3 has 14 residues. The V end lost 1 base, the J end lost 5 bases, and 6 bases lay between the germline ends. In DNA, the CDR3 is TGTGCCAGCAGCTTAGGCAGTAATAATTCACCCCTCCACTTT. It translates to CASSLGSNNSPLHF.

The V gene is TRBV2, the J gene TRBJ2-7; 16 positions match TRBD2. Losses at the gene ends were 6 bases for V and 5 bases for J; bases not matched to a gene: 7. This CDR3 has 16 residues. Germline CDR1 and CDR2: SNHLY and FYNNEI. As DNA, the CDR3 is TGTGCCAGCAGACGGGGACTAGCGGGGGGGCGGAACGAGCAGTACTTC. Its protein is CASRRGLAGGRNEQYF. Full variable domain (remainder filled in from reference TRBV2 and TRBJ2-7): EPEVTQTPSHQVTQMGQEVILRCVPISNHLYFYWYRQILGQKVEFLVSFYNNEISEKSEIFDDQFSVERPDGSNFTLKIRSTKLEDSAMYFCASRRGLAGGRNEQYFGPGTRLTVT.

This chain connects TRBV5-1 to TRBJ2-2; D is unresolved. V lost 1 base and J lost 6, with 7 bases in between. CDR1 SGHRS and CDR2 YFSETQ come from the germline V gene. The CDR3 contains 13 residues. In nucleotides, the CDR3 is TGCGCCAGCAGCTTGAGCACTGCCGGGGAGCTGTTTTTT. Protein product: CASSLSTAGELFF.

This chain joins TRBV7-2 and TRBJ1-1, with TRBD1 identical over 7 bases. V shed 5 bases, J shed 6 bases, and the junction held 3 bases outside the gene matches. The CDR3 spans 12 residues. CDR1 and CDR2 from the germline V gene are SGHTA and FQGNSA. The CDR3 spells CASSATGAEAFF. CDR3 coding DNA: TGTGCCAGCAGCGCAACAGGGGCTGAAGCTTTCTTT.

The J gene is TRBJ1-6, the V gene TRBV4-1; TRBD1 might be the D (6 bases). Germline values: CDR1 MGHRA, CDR2 YSYEKL. The ends were cut back, 0 bases at V and 9 bases at J, with 15 bases in the middle. CDR3 length equals 16 residues. This CDR3 reads CASSQDGTFRGSPLHF. The CDR3 coding sequence is TGCGCCAGCAGCCAAGATGGGACATTTCGGGGTTCACCCCTCCACTTT.

The chain couples TRBV6-4 to TRBJ2-2; TRBD1 might be the D (6 bases). Trimming pared 4 bases from V and 7 bases from J, leaving 10 bases between. CDR1 and CDR2 (germline): MRHNA, SNTAGT. The CDR3 length is 13 residues. DNA of the CDR3: TGTGCCAGCAGTGCCGGGACATTCGGGGAGCTGTTTTTT. Protein sequence: CASSAGTFGELFF.

This chain joins TRBV18 and TRBJ1-4; a possible D gene is TRBD1 (5 bases). V was trimmed by 4 bases and J by 6 bases, leaving 15 bases between them. The CDR3 runs 15 residues. Germline loops: CDR1 KGHSH, CDR2 LQKENI. The CDR3 protein is CASSRDDSLYEKLFF. The DNA of the CDR3 is TGTGCCAGCTCACGAGACGACAGTTTATATGAAAAACTGTTTTTT.

The V call is TRBV30, the J call TRBJ1-2; perhaps TRBD1 as D (6 bases). Germline V gives CDR1 GTSNPN, CDR2 SVGIG (reference sequence). The CDR3 has 13 residues. V was trimmed by 0 bases and J by 11 bases, leaving 16 bases between them. In DNA, the CDR3 is TGTGCCTGGAGTGTTAATCCAGGGGTCGTTTACACCTTC. Its translation is CAWSVNPGVVYTF.

The rearrangement joins TRBV7-8 to TRBJ1-5, with D perhaps TRBD1 (5 bases). Germline V lookup: CDR1 SGHVS, CDR2 FQNEAQ. This CDR3 contains 17 residues. V shed 5 bases and J shed 5 bases, with 22 bases lying between them. CDR3 sequence (DNA): TGTGCCAGCAGCGCCAGGGTTGGAGTCCTACCCCATCAGCCCCAGCATTTT. Protein product: CASSARVGVLPHQPQHF.

The chain joins TRBV9 to TRBJ2-2, with 11 positions matching TRBD2. Per the germline V gene, CDR1 is SGDLS and CDR2 is YYNGEE. The CDR3 is 16 residues long. Trimming removed 4 bases from V and 6 bases from J; junction bases left unmatched: 8. This CDR3 is CASSPLAGGTAGELFF. CDR3 bases: TGTGCCAGCAGCCCTTTAGCGGGAGGGACTGCCGGGGAGCTGTTTTTT. The full variable domain, rest sourced from reference TRBV9 and TRBJ2-2, is DSGVTQTPKHLITATGQRVTLRCSPRSGDLSVYWYQQSLDQGLQFLIQYYNGEERAKGNILERFSAQQFPDLHSELNLSSLELGDSALYFCASSPLAGGTAGELFFGEGSRLTVL.

The gene calls are TRBV19 and TRBJ1-2, with 9 bases lining up with TRBD1. This CDR3 has 14 residues. J was trimmed by 6 bases and V by 3 bases; bases with no gene match: 5. Germline CDR1 is LNHDA and CDR2 is SQIVND (reference sequence). CDR3 residues: CASSMTGGGHGYTF. The CDR3 nucleotides are TGTGCCAGTAGTATGACAGGGGGAGGACATGGCTACACCTTC.

The rearrangement joins TRBV27 to TRBJ1-1; possible D gene TRBD1, 5 bases. Per the germline V gene, CDR1 is MNHEY and CDR2 is SMNVEV (reference sequence). The V gene lost 4 bases and the J gene lost 1 base, with 13 bases spanning the gap. CDR3 length: 15 residues. The CDR3 DNA sequence: TGTGCCAGCAGTTCGGGGGGTCTCGAGAACACTGAAGCTTTCTTT. Amino acids: CASSSGGLENTEAFF.

The rearrangement links TRBV5-1 to TRBJ2-2, with a tentative D call TRBD1 (6 bases). Germline assignment: CDR1 SGHRS and CDR2 YFSETQ. Trimming cost V 4 bases and J 4 bases, with 11 bases left between them. This CDR3 has 14 amino acids. The CDR3 sequence is CASSISTGTGELFF. CDR3 DNA: TGCGCCAGCAGCATTTCGACAGGCACCGGGGAGCTGTTTTTT.

CDR3 sequence reads: CASSPGTGANQPQHF. CDR3 coding DNA: TGTGCCAGCAGTCCGGGGACAGGGGCTAATCAGCCCCAGCATTTT. The rearrangement joins TRBV27 to TRBJ1-5; 10 bases match TRBD1. J gave up 4 bases and V 5 bases, and 5 bases lay outside the gene matches. Germline V gene sequence: CDR1 MNHEY, CDR2 SMNVEV (reference sequence). The CDR3 loop spans 15 amino acids.